The clone carrying this T cell receptor beta chain occurred a few times. TCRdb used MiXCR to reprocess the RT-PCR reads, holding one entry per CDR3 protein. The sample holds roughly 940,000 distinct CDR3 sequences, about a sixth seen once. Looked up from germline, CDR1 is LGHNA and CDR2 is YNFKEQ. The CDR3 extends over 14 amino acids. Trimming took 0 bases from V and 7 from J, leaving 9 bases between them. This record comes from a study of patients and donors after allogeneic stem cell transplantation. The sample consisted of blood, either unsorted or a sorted T cell fraction (not recorded which). The gene calls are TRBV4-2 and TRBJ2-2; D perhaps matches TRBD2 (6 bases). This TCR derives from a human donor who was either an allogeneic HSCT recipient or a stem cell or donor lymphocyte infusion donor (not recorded which). It is not recorded whose cells these are; they may come from a transplant donor. CDR3: CASSQDPGVGELFF. In DNA form, the CDR3 reads TGTGCCAGCAGCCAAGATCCGGGAGTCGGGGAGCTGTTTTTT.